This T cell receptor beta chain appears in the sequencing data of a study of blood T cell repertoires in COVID-19. The wider study: Spain, Italy and the United States supplied samples that represented acute and convalescent COVID-19.

Clinical history reported by participants formed the basis on which cohorts were assigned. Each recovered donor of Cohort 3 presented with two negative PCRs, clearance, or symptom resolution. Authors' analysis steps: Reference gene primer amplification gave estimated nucleated cell counts. Generated by immunoSEQ multiplex PCR, the TCRdb table keeps only in-frame clones and is missing some. V and J calls and clone size are those listed in that table; D and trimming were worked out from the DNA. The table records about 330,000 clones, over 75% of them present only once. The germline V gene encodes CDR1 SGHVS and CDR2 FQNEAQ. The CDR3 spans 14 residues. V lost 1 base and J lost 2, with 8 bases in between.

This rearrangement joins TRBV7-8 to TRBJ1-1, with D unresolved. The sequence came from a woman in her twenties or thirties who had recovered from COVID-19. Sequences were obtained from PBMCs or T cells enriched from blood (not recorded which). In DNA form, the CDR3 reads TGTGCCAGCAGCTTAGTAGTAAAAAACACTGAAGCTTTCTTT. Amino acids: CASSLVVKNTEAFF.